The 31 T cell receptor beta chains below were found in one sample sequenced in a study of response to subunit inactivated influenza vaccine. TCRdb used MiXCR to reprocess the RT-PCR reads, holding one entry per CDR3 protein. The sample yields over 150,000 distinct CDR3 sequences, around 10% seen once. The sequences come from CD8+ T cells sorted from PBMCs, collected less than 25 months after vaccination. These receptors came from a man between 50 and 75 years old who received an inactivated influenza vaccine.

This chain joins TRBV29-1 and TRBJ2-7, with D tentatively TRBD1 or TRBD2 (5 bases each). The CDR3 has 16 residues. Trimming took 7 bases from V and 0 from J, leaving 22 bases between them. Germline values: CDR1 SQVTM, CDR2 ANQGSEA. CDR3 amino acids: CSATGGDHPSSYEQYF. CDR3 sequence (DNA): TGCAGCGCCACGGGTGGGGACCACCCAAGCTCCTACGAGCAGTACTTC.

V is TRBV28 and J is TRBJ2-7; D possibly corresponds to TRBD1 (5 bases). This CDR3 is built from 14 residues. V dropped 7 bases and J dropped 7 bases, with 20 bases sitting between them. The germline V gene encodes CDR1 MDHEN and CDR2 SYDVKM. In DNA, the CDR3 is TGTGCCAGCACCCCGGTGGGGCCCGTAATAGAGCAGTACTTC. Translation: CASTPVGPVIEQYF.

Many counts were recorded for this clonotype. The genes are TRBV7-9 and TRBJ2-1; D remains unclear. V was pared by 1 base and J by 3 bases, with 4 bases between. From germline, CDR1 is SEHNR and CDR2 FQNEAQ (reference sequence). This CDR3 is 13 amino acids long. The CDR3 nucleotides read TGTGCCAGCAGCTTAGGACACTACAATGAGCAGTTCTTC. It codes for CASSLGHYNEQFF.

CDR3: CASTDGTRHTDTQYF. CDR3 sequence (DNA): TGTGCCAGTACCGACGGGACTAGGCACACAGATACGCAGTATTTT. The J gene is TRBJ2-3, the V gene TRBV19; TRBD2 matches at 8 bases. There are 15 residues in the CDR3. Germline V CDR1 and CDR2: LNHDA, SQIVND (reference sequence). Trimming cost V 7 bases and J 2 bases; bases outside gene matches: 8.

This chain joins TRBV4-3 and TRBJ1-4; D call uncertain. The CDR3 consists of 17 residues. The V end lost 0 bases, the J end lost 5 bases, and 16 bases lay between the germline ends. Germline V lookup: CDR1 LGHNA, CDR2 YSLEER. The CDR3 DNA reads TGCGCCAGCAGCCAAGAAGAGTTGATGGGCCTAAATGAAAAACTGTTTTTT. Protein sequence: CASSQEELMGLNEKLFF.

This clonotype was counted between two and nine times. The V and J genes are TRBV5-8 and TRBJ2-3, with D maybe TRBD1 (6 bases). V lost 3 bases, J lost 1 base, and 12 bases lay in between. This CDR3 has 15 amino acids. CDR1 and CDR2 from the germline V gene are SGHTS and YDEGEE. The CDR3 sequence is CASSWGLLGTDTQYF. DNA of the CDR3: TGTGCCAGCAGCTGGGGGCTTCTCGGCACAGATACGCAGTATTTT. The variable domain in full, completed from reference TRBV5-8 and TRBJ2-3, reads EAGVTQSPTHLIKTRGQQATLRCSPISGHTSVYWYQQALGLGLQFLLWYDEGEERNRGNFPPRFSGRQFPNYSSELNVNALELEDSALYLCASSWGLLGTDTQYFGPGTRLTVL.

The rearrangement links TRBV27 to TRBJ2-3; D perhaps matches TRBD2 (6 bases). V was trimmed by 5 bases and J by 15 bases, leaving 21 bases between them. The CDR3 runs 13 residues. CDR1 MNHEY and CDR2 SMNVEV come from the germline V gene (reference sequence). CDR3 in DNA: TGTGCCAGCAGTCCCTTTGCGGGATACGCCCTATATTTT. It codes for CASSPFAGYALYF.

The CDR3 DNA is TGTGCCAGCAGACAACCAGGGGAAGAGACCCAGTACTTC. As protein: CASRQPGEETQYF. The gene calls are TRBV25-1 and TRBJ2-5; a possible D gene is TRBD1 (6 bases). Germline values: CDR1 MGHDK, CDR2 SYGVNS. V gave up 6 bases and J gave up 3 bases, with 11 bases separating them. The CDR3 has 13 residues.

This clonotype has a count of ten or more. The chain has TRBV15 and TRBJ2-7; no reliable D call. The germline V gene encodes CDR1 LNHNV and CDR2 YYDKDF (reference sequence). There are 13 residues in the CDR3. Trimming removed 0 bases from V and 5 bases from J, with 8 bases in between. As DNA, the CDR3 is TGTGCCACCAGCAGAGATGAGGTCCACGAGCAGTACTTC. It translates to CATSRDEVHEQYF. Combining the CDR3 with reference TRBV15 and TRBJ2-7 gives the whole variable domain DAMVIQNPRYQVTQFGKPVTLSCSQTLNHNVMYWYQQKSSQAPKLLFHYYDKDFNNEADTPDNFQSRRPNTSFCFLDIRSPGLGDTAMYLCATSRDEVHEQYFGPGTRLTVT.

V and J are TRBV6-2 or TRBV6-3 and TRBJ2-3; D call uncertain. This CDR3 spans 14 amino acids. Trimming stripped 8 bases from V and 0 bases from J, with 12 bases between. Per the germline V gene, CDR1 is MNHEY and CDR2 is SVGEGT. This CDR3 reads CASQKLTSTDTQYF. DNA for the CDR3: TGTGCCAGCCAGAAGTTAACGAGCACAGATACGCAGTATTTT.

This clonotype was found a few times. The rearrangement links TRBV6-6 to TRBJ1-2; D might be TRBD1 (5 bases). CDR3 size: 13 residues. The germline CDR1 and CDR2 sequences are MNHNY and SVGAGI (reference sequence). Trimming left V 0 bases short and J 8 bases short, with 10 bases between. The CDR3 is CASSYSRGGGYTF. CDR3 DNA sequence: TGTGCCAGCAGTTACTCAAGGGGTGGGGGCTACACCTTC.

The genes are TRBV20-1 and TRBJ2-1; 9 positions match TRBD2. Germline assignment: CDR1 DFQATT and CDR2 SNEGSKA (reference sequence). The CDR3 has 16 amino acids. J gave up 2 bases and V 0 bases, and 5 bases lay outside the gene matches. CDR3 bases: TGCAGTGCTAGAGATGTAGCGGGAGCGACCTACAATGAGCAGTTCTTC. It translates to CSARDVAGATYNEQFF.

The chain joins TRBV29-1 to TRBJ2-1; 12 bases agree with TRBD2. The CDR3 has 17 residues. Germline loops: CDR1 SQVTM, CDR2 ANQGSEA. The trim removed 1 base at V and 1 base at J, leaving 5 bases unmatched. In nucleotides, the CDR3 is TGCAGCGTTGAAGGCCTAGCGGGAGGGCCGTCCTACAATGAGCAGTTCTTC. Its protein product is CSVEGLAGGPSYNEQFF.

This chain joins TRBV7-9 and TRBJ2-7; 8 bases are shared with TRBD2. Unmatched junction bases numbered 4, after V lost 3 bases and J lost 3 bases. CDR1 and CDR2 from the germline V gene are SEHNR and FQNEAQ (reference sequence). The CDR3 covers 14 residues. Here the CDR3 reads CASSFRLAGYEQYF. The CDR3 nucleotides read TGTGCCAGCAGCTTTCGTCTAGCGGGCTACGAGCAGTACTTC.

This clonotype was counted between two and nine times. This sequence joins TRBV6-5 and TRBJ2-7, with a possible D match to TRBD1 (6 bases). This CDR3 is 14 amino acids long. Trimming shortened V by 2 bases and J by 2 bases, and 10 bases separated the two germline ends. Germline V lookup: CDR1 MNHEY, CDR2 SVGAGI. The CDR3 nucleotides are TGTGCCAGCAGTTACGGAGGACAGACCTACGAGCAGTACTTC. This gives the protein CASSYGGQTYEQYF.

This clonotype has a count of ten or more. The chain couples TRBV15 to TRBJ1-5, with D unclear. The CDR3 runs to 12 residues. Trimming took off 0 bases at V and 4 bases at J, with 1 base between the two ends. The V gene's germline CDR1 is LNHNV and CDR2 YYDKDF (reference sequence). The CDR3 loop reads CATSRENQPQHF. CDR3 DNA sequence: TGTGCCACCAGCAGAGAAAATCAGCCCCAGCATTTT.

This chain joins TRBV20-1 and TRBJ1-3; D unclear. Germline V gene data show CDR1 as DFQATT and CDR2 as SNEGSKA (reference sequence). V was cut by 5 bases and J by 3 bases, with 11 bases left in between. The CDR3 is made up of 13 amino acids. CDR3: CSAREVVGNTIYF. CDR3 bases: TGCAGTGCTCGGGAGGTTGTTGGAAACACCATATATTTT.

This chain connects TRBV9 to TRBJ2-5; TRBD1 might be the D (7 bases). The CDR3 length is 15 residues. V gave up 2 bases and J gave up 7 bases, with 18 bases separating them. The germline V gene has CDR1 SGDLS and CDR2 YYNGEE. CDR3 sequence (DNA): TGTGCCAGCAGCGTGGGGCAGGGGGGAAGAGTGACCCAGTACTTC. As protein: CASSVGQGGRVTQYF.

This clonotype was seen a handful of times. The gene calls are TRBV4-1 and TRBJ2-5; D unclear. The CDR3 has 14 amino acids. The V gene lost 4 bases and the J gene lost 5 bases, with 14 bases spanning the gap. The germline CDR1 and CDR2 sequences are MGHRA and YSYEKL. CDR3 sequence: CASSPLLVGETQYF. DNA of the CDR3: TGCGCCAGCAGCCCACTCCTGGTGGGGGAGACCCAGTACTTC.

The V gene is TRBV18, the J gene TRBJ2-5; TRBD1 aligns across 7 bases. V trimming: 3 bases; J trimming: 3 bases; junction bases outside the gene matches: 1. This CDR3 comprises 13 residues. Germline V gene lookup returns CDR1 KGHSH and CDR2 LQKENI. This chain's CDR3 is CASSPTGEETQYF. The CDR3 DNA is TGTGCCAGCTCACCCACAGGGGAAGAGACCCAGTACTTC. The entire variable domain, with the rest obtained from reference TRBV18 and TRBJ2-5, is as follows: NAGVMQNPRHLVRRRGQEARLRCSPMKGHSHVYWYRQLPEEGLKFMVYLQKENIIDESGMPKERFSAEFPKEGPSILRIQQVVRGDSAAYFCASSPTGEETQYFGPGTRLLVL.

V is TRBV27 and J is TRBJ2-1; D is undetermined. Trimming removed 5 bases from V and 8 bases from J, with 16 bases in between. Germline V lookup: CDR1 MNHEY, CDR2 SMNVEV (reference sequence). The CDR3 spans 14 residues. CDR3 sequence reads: CASSQDLSPYEQFF. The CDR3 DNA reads TGTGCCAGCAGTCAAGATCTGTCCCCTTATGAGCAGTTCTTC.

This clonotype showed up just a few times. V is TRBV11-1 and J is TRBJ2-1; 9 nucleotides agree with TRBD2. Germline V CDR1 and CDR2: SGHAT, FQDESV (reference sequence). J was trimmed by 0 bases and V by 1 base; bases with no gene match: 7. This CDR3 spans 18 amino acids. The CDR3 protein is CASSLVVLAGISYNEQFF. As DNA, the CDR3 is TGTGCCAGCAGCTTAGTAGTGCTAGCGGGGATCTCCTACAATGAGCAGTTCTTC.

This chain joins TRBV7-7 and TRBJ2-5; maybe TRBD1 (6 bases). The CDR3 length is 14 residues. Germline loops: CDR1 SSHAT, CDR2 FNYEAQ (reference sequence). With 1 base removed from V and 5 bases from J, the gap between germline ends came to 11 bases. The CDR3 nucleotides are TGTGCCAGCAGCTTAGTCGCAGGGGAGGAGACCCAGTACTTC. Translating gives CASSLVAGEETQYF.

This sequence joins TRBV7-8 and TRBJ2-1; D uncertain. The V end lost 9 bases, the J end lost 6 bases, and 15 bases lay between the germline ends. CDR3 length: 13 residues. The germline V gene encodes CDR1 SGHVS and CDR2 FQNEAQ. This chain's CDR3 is CARSPDPLNEQFF. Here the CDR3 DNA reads TGTGCCAGGAGTCCCGACCCGCTCAATGAGCAGTTCTTC.

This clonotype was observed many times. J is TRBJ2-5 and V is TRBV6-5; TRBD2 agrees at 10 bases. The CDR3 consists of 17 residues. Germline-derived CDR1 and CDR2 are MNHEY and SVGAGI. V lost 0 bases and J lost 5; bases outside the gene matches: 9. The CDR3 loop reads CASSYSPTSGPGETQYF. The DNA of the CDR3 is TGTGCCAGCAGTTACTCGCCGACTAGCGGGCCGGGGGAGACCCAGTACTTC.

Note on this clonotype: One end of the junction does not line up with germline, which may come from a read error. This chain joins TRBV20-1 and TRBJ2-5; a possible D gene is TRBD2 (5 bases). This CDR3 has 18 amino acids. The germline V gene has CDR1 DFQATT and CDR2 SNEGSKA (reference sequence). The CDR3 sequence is CSARDLGYLLAPTETQYF. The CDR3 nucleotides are TGCAGTGCTCGAGATCTGGGCTACCTCTTAGCGCCAACAGAGACCCAGTACTTC.

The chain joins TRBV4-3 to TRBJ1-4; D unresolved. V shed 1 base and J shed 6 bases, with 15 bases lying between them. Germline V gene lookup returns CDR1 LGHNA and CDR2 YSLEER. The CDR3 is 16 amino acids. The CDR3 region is CASSQARTLGDEKLFF. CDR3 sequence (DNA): TGCGCCAGCAGCCAAGCGAGGACGCTAGGAGATGAAAAACTGTTTTTT.

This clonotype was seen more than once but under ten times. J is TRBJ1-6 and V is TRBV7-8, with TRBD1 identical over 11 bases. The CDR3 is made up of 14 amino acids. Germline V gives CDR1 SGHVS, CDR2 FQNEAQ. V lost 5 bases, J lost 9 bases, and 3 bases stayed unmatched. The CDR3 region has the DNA TGTGCCAGCAGCCCCGGGACAGGGGGTTCACCCCTCCACTTT. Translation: CASSPGTGGSPLHF. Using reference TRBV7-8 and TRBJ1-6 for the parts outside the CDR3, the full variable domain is GAGVSQSPRYKVAKRGQDVALRCDPISGHVSLFWYQQALGQGPEFLTYFQNEAQLDKSGLPSDRFFAERPEGSVSTLKIQRTQQEDSAVYLCASSPGTGGSPLHFGNGTRLTVT.

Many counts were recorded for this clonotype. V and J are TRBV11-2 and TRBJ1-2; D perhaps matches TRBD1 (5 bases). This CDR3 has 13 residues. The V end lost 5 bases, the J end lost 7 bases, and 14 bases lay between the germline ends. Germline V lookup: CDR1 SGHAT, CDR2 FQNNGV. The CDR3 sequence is CASSPTLGAGYTF. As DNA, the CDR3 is TGTGCCAGCAGCCCAACCCTTGGGGCTGGCTACACCTTC. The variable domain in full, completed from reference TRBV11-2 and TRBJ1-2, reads EAGVAQSPRYKIIEKRQSVAFWCNPISGHATLYWYQQILGQGPKLLIQFQNNGVVDDSQLPKDRFSAERLKGVDSTLKIQPAKLEDSAVYLCASSPTLGAGYTFGSGTRLTVV.

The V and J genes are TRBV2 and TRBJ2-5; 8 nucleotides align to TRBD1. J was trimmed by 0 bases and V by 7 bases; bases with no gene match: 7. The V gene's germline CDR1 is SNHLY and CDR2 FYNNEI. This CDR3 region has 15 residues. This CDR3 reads CASKNPDRDQETQYF. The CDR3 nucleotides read TGTGCCAGCAAAAACCCGGACAGGGACCAAGAGACCCAGTACTTC. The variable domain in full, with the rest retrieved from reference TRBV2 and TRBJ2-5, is EPEVTQTPSHQVTQMGQEVILRCVPISNHLYFYWYRQILGQKVEFLVSFYNNEISEKSEIFDDQFSVERPDGSNFTLKIRSTKLEDSAMYFCASKNPDRDQETQYFGPGTRLLVL.

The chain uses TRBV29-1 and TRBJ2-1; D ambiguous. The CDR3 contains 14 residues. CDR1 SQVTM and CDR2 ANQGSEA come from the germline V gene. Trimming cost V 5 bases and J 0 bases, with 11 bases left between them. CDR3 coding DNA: TGCAGCGTTAGTATCCAGAGCTCCTACAATGAGCAGTTCTTC. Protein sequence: CSVSIQSSYNEQFF.